These T cell receptor beta chains were read from a single sample in a study of shared clonotypes between healthy human individuals. Clones were sequenced by immunoSEQ multiplex PCR, and TCRdb holds only the in-frame ones, with some missing. The repertoire consists of over 2 million clones, with 90% to 95% occurring once and the leading ten covering more than 0.1%. The sequenced sample consisted of naive CD4+ T cells sorted from blood. These receptors all stem from a man between 18 and 29 years old in good health. Both conserved end residues are part of each CDR3. The order of the fields is J gene, clone size, V gene, D gene, CDR3 DNA, CDR3 protein. The D gene is left open where the match is weak. Size values are once, few and many counts, or a class for expanded clones, and some rows have none.

TRBJ1-5	-	TRBV5-6	TRBD1	TGTGCCAGCAGCTTGGGCGGGACAGAGAATCAGCCCCAGCATTTT	CASSLGGTENQPQHF
TRBJ2-2	-	TRBV7-9	-	TGTGCCAGCAGCTTCCTCAGGGTAAAGGACACCGGGGAGCTGTTTTTT	CASSFLRVKDTGELFF
TRBJ2-7	-	TRBV5-6	-	TGTGCCAGCAGCTTGGCCGGAACCTCCTACGAGCAGTACTTC	CASSLAGTSYEQYF
TRBJ1-1	once	TRBV2	TRBD1	TGTGCCAGCAGCGACAGGGCCCCTAATGAAGCTTTCTTT	CASSDRAPNEAFF
TRBJ1-2	few	TRBV6-5	-	TGTGCCAGCCGGCAAGGGGCTCAGTTCACCTTC	CASRQGAQFTF
TRBJ2-7	-	TRBV6-1	-	TGTGCCAGCAGTGAAATGGGGGCGGGACCTCTAAACGAGCAGTACTTC	CASSEMGAGPLNEQYF
TRBJ1-5	-	TRBV27	-	TGTGCCAGCAGTTTAATGGGAGGCAATCAGCCCCAGCATTTT	CASSLMGGNQPQHF
TRBJ1-5	few	TRBV27	-	TGTGCCGGAAGTAGTAATCAGCCCCAGCATTTT	CAGSSNQPQHF
TRBJ2-3	-	TRBV5-4	TRBD2	TGTGCCAGCAGCGGTCCTTTGGCGGGAGGCAGCACAGATACGCAGTATTTT	CASSGPLAGGSTDTQYF
TRBJ2-3	-	TRBV28	TRBD2	TGTGCCAGCAGTTTTCCCAGCGGGGCTAGCACAGATACGCAGTATTTT	CASSFPSGASTDTQYF
TRBJ1-5	-	TRBV28	TRBD1	TGTGCCAGCAGGGGACAGGTTAATCAGCCCCAGCATTTT	CASRGQVNQPQHF
TRBJ1-1	-	TRBV27	-	TGTGCCAGCAGCTCTTACCTCGGACGGCCGAACACTGAAGCTTTCTTT	CASSSYLGRPNTEAFF
TRBJ2-7	-	TRBV27	TRBD2	TGTGCCAGCACGGGACTAGCGAGCCACGAGCAGTACTTC	CASTGLASHEQYF
TRBJ1-5	once	TRBV5-1	-	TGCGCCAGCAGCTCCGAGCGGGGTCAGCCCCAGCATTTT	CASSSERGQPQHF
TRBJ2-7	-	TRBV20-1	-	TGCAGTGTCGCGGACGACGAGCAGTACTTC	CSVADDEQYF
TRBJ1-2	once	TRBV6-6	-	TGTGCCAGCAGTTACTTGTCGGTAGGGTATAGCTATGGCTACACCTTC	CASSYLSVGYSYGYTF
TRBJ1-2	-	TRBV7-2	TRBD1	TGTGCCAGCAGCTACACCGGGACAGGGGTAAACTATGGCTACACCTTC	CASSYTGTGVNYGYTF
TRBJ2-5	-	TRBV5-4	-	TGTGCCAGCAGCTCCTCTGCAGGGATCGGCGTGGAGACCCAGTACTTC	CASSSSAGIGVETQYF
TRBJ2-3	-	TRBV6-5	-	TGTGCCAGCAGGTTTGGGGATACGCAGTATTTT	CASRFGDTQYF
TRBJ2-7	-	TRBV10-2	-	TGCGCCAGCAGTGAACAGGGAGCCTACGAGCAGTACTTC	CASSEQGAYEQYF
TRBJ2-7	once	TRBV25-1	-	TGTGCCAGCAGCGCGACAGGTCTCAGATCCTACGAGCAGTACTTC	CASSATGLRSYEQYF
TRBJ2-5	-	TRBV28	-	TGTGCCAGCAAAATTGTCGGGAGCCAAGAGACCCAGTACTTC	CASKIVGSQETQYF
TRBJ2-7	-	TRBV6-5	-	TGTGCCAGCAGTTACGACGTCGGGGAACCCTCCTACGAGCAGTACTTC	CASSYDVGEPSYEQYF
TRBJ2-7	-	TRBV6-5	-	TGTGCCAGCGGCACGGCGACCTACGAGCAGTACTTC	CASGTATYEQYF
TRBJ1-1	-	TRBV18	TRBD1	TGTGCCAGCTCACCACAGGGACAGCACACTGAAGCTTTCTTT	CASSPQGQHTEAFF
TRBJ2-6	-	TRBV12-5	-	TGTGCTAGTGGTTTAGACCAGGGATTCTCTGGGGCCAACGTCCTGACTTTC	CASGLDQGFSGANVLTF
TRBJ2-5	-	TRBV7-2	TRBD1	TGTGCCAGCAGCCGTGACAGGGGCCAAGAGACCCAGTACTTC	CASSRDRGQETQYF
TRBJ1-2	-	TRBV2	-	TGTGCCAGCAGTCCCGACAGAGGCTACACCTTC	CASSPDRGYTF
TRBJ2-1	-	TRBV29-1	-	TGCAGCGTTGTAGGAACGCGATCTAACAATGAGCAGTTCTTC	CSVVGTRSNNEQFF
TRBJ1-4	once	TRBV14	-	TGTGCCAGCAGCCAAGTGAGGGGGGCTAATGAAAAACTGTTTTTT	CASSQVRGANEKLFF
TRBJ2-1	-	TRBV16	-	TGTGCCAGCAGCCTAGGGCCCCCGGTCAATGAGCAGTTCTTC	CASSLGPPVNEQFF
TRBJ1-1	-	TRBV19	-	TGTGCCAGTAGTACCCTGCGGGAAACCACTGAAGCTTTCTTT	CASSTLRETTEAFF
TRBJ1-4	-	TRBV4-1	-	TGCGCCAGCAGCCAAAAGCCGAGGGCAGTGGGTAATGAAAAACTGTTTTTT	CASSQKPRAVGNEKLFF
TRBJ2-7	-	TRBV11-3	TRBD2	TGTGCCAGCGGGATAGCGGGAACCTACGAGCAGTACTTC	CASGIAGTYEQYF
TRBJ2-5	-	TRBV9	TRBD2	TGTGCCAGCAGCCAACCAGGGCGGGGAGGGCAAGAGACCCAGTACTTC	CASSQPGRGGQETQYF
TRBJ1-1	few	TRBV7-2	TRBD1	TGTGCCAGCAGCTTTACAGGGGGCACTGAAGCTTTCTTT	CASSFTGGTEAFF
TRBJ2-2	once	TRBV5-4	-	TGTGCCAGCAGCCCCCCGGGACGGAAGACCGGGGAGCTGTTTTTT	CASSPPGRKTGELFF
TRBJ2-3	-	TRBV5-1	TRBD1	TGCGCCAGCAGCTTGGCCCCGACAGGGACGGATACGCAGTATTTT	CASSLAPTGTDTQYF
TRBJ2-5	-	TRBV5-1	TRBD1	TGCGCCAGCAGCTGGAGGACAGGGGTAATGGAGACCCAGTACTTC	CASSWRTGVMETQYF
TRBJ2-7	-	TRBV13	TRBD1	TGTGCCAGCCGTAAAGCCCGGGACAGGGGTTCCTACGAGCAGTACTTC	CASRKARDRGSYEQYF
TRBJ2-1	-	TRBV5-6	TRBD2	TGTGCCAGCAGCCGACCGGGACTAGCGGACTACAATGAGCAGTTCTTC	CASSRPGLADYNEQFF
TRBJ2-7	-	TRBV20-1	-	TGCAGTCCCTGGGTGTTATACGAGCAGTACTTC	CSPWVLYEQYF